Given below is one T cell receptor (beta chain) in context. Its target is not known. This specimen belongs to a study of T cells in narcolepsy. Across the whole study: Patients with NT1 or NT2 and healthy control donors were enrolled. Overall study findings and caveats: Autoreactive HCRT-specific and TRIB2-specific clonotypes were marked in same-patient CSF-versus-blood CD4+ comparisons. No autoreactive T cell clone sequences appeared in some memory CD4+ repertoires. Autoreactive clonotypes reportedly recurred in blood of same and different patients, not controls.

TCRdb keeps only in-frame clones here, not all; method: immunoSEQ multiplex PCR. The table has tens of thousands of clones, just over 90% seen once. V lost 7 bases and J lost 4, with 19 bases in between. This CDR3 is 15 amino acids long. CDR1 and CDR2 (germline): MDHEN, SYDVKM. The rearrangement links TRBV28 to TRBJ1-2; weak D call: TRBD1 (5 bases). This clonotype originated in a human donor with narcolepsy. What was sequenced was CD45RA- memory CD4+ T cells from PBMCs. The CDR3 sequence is CASIGAGEGSYGYTF. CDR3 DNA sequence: TGTGCCAGCATCGGGGCAGGCGAGGGTAGCTATGGCTACACCTTC.